A single sample is the source of the 27 T cell receptor beta chains below, sequenced in a study of Ad26.COV2.S vaccination and SARS-CoV-2 variants (dated by TCRdb to the early 2020s). Sample treatment or condition, as interpreted from the label and publication: over 15 received Ad26.COV2.S at low or high dose, single or two shots; several received placebo; per-sample allocation not given. For vaccine and placebo recipients, the sequenced repertoires came from samples collected on day 63 after the first injection. Libraries were prepared through the immunoSEQ multiplex PCR assay. The immuneACCESS repertoire file appears here via TCRdb, limited to in-frame rearrangements. These files lack a portion of the clones; in checked studies, under half of the deficit traces to unresolved V genes, and the cause of the others is not known. The sample table lists some 340,000 clones, 85% to 90% of them with a count of one. Of the sample, 1.9% falls within the top ten clones.

The sample consisted of peripheral blood, taken in a trial of Ad26.COV2.S vaccine versus placebo. The receptors shown here come from a person aged 18-65 years who received the Ad26.COV2.S COVID-19 vaccine or a placebo.

The chain recombines TRBV5-4 with TRBJ1-1, with D hard to call. Germline CDR1 SGHNT, CDR2 YYREEE (reference sequence). This CDR3 has 15 amino acids. Trimming cost V 4 bases and J 1 base, with 14 bases left between them. CDR3 DNA: TGTGCCAGCAGCCTCGAAACCCGAGGGAACACTGAAGCTTTCTTT. This sequence encodes CASSLETRGNTEAFF.

The chain joins TRBV11-2 to TRBJ1-2; D ambiguous. V lost 7 bases and J lost 7, with 22 bases in between. Germline loops: CDR1 SGHAT, CDR2 FQNNGV. The CDR3 is made up of 15 amino acids. CDR3 bases: TGTGCCAGCACCCCTAACCCGACCGGGTCAAGTGGCTACACCTTC. Its protein is CASTPNPTGSSGYTF.

V usage is TRBV4-1 and J usage is TRBJ1-5; 8 bases align to TRBD1. Germline assignment: CDR1 MGHRA and CDR2 YSYEKL. This CDR3 region has 16 residues. The V and J ends lost 1 base and 3 bases, in that order; junction bases with no gene match: 5. As DNA, the CDR3 is TGCGCCAGCAGCCAAGGGACAGGGTGGGACAATCAGCCCCAGCATTTT. Translated, it gives CASSQGTGWDNQPQHF.

The chain links TRBV7-2 to TRBJ2-2; no clear D. Between the trimmed V and J ends, which lost 2 bases and 1 base, there was a span of 5 bases. The CDR3 consists of 14 residues. Per germline, CDR1 SGHTA and CDR2 FQGNSA. Here the CDR3 DNA reads TGTGCCAGCAGCTTACAACTGAACACCGGGGAGCTGTTTTTT. Its protein product is CASSLQLNTGELFF.

The chain combines TRBV9 with TRBJ2-1; TRBD2 matches at 10 bases. Germline CDR1 and CDR2: SGDLS and YYNGEE. The V segment lost 5 bases and the J segment 3 bases; nucleotides outside the gene matches: 11. This CDR3 region has 17 residues. CDR3 sequence reads: CASSRLAGVPNYNEQFF. CDR3 in DNA: TGTGCCAGCAGTCGCCTAGCGGGGGTCCCTAACTACAATGAGCAGTTCTTC.

The chain is built from TRBV15 and TRBJ1-2, with D possibly being TRBD1 (5 bases). This CDR3 is built from 16 residues. V was clipped by 0 bases and J by 8 bases, with 19 bases between them. CDR1 and CDR2 (germline): LNHNV, YYDKDF (reference sequence). Here the CDR3 DNA reads TGTGCCACCAGCAGAGATTATGCGTATGGGGGTGACGGCTACACCTTC. Translation: CATSRDYAYGGDGYTF.

The chain's CDR3 is CSAPKTDTQYF. For the CDR3, the DNA is TGCAGTGCCCCAAAGACAGATACGCAGTATTTT. This rearrangement joins TRBV20-1 to TRBJ2-3; no definite D call. In germline, CDR1 is DFQATT, CDR2 SNEGSKA (reference sequence). Trimming took 6 bases from V and 3 from J, leaving 7 bases between them. The CDR3 covers 11 residues.

The chain uses TRBV5-6 and TRBJ1-1; tentative D call: TRBD1 (6 bases). CDR1 is SGHDT, CDR2 YYEEEE, per germline. The CDR3 is made up of 15 amino acids. Trimming removed 7 bases from V and 1 base from J, with 17 bases in between. CDR3 sequence reads: CASVHRGAGNTEAFF. The CDR3, as DNA: TGTGCCAGCGTCCATCGGGGGGCAGGGAACACTGAAGCTTTCTTT.

This chain joins TRBV24-1 and TRBJ2-1; D tentatively fits TRBD1 or TRBD2 (5 bases each). From germline, CDR1 is KGHDR and CDR2 SFDVKD. Trimming shortened V by 7 bases and J by 0 bases, and 12 bases separated the two germline ends. The CDR3 totals 15 residues. This CDR3 reads CATREGIPSYNEQFF. The CDR3 DNA sequence: TGTGCCACCAGAGAGGGGATCCCCTCCTACAATGAGCAGTTCTTC.

The chain couples TRBV4-1 to TRBJ1-5; TRBD1 agrees at 7 bases. Germline values: CDR1 MGHRA, CDR2 YSYEKL. The CDR3 length is 14 residues. After removal of 4 bases from V and 5 bases from J, the junction contained 5 bases not matched to a gene. The CDR3 spells CASSPGQLYQPQHF. CDR3 nucleotides: TGCGCCAGCAGCCCGGGACAGTTGTATCAGCCCCAGCATTTT.

V usage is TRBV18 and J usage is TRBJ1-2, with a weak D call TRBD1 (5 bases). Germline CDR1 reads KGHSH; CDR2 reads LQKENI. The CDR3 totals 16 residues. The V gene lost 0 bases and the J gene lost 7 bases, with 18 bases spanning the gap. CDR3 region: CASSPPGRTSVGGYTF. CDR3 in DNA: TGTGCCAGCTCACCACCGGGACGCACTTCTGTGGGTGGCTACACCTTC.

V usage is TRBV18 and J usage is TRBJ1-1, with D tentatively TRBD1 (5 bases). CDR1 and CDR2 from the germline V gene are KGHSH and LQKENI. The CDR3 contains 13 residues. V was clipped by 0 bases and J by 7 bases, with 9 bases between them. The DNA for the CDR3 is TGTGCCAGCTCACCACCGACAGTCGGTGAAGCTTTCTTT. It specifies CASSPPTVGEAFF.

V usage is TRBV24-1 and J usage is TRBJ1-2; no clear D. CDR1 is KGHDR, CDR2 SFDVKD, per germline. The ends were cut back, 2 bases at V and 4 bases at J, with 10 bases in the middle. The CDR3 covers 14 residues. CDR3 bases: TGTGCCACCAGTGATTCTCGGGGTCTCTATGGCTACACCTTC. Its translation is CATSDSRGLYGYTF.

This chain connects TRBV5-1 to TRBJ1-6, with 9 bases identical to TRBD1. After removal of 4 bases from V and 8 bases from J, the junction contained 4 bases not matched to a gene. This CDR3 has 14 amino acids. Germline CDR1 reads SGHRS; CDR2 reads YFSETQ. CDR3 sequence reads: CASSTRDRDSPLHF. CDR3 DNA: TGCGCCAGCAGCACCCGGGACAGGGATTCACCCCTCCACTTT. Drawing the rest from reference TRBV5-1 and TRBJ1-6, the complete variable domain is KAGVTQTPRYLIKTRGQQVTLSCSPISGHRSVSWYQQTPGQGLQFLFEYFSETQRNKGNFPGRFSGRQFSNSRSEMNVSTLELGDSALYLCASSTRDRDSPLHFGNGTRLTVT.

As to this clone: One junction end does not reproduce the germline sequence, and a read error may be involved. The chain carries TRBV25-1 and TRBJ2-2, with a weak D call TRBD2 (5 bases). CDR3 size: 14 residues. Germline V lookup: CDR1 MGHDK, CDR2 SYGVNS. This chain's CDR3 is CASGEREWTGELFF. The CDR3 DNA is TGTGCCAGCGGTGAGAGGGAATGGACCGGGGAGCTGTTTTTT.

This chain uses TRBV6-5 with TRBJ2-5; 7 nucleotides match TRBD1. The trim removed 5 bases at V and 5 bases at J, leaving 8 bases unmatched. Germline CDR1 reads MNHEY; CDR2 reads SVGAGI. This CDR3 spans 14 amino acids. The CDR3 nucleotides read TGTGCCAGCAGTCTCCGGGACAGCCGGGAGACCCAGTACTTC. It yields the protein CASSLRDSRETQYF.

The chain has TRBV3-1 (or the pseudogene TRBV3-2) and TRBJ2-2; the match to TRBD1 covers 10 bases. Trimming removed 4 bases from V and 5 bases from J; junction bases left unmatched: 4. The CDR3 spans 15 residues. Per the germline V gene, CDR1 is LGHDT and CDR2 is YNNKEL (reference sequence). CDR3 sequence reads: CASSPDRGYTGELFF. In DNA, the CDR3 is TGTGCCAGCAGCCCGGACAGGGGGTATACCGGGGAGCTGTTTTTT.

The gene calls are TRBV19 and TRBJ2-1; perhaps TRBD2 as D (7 bases). V dropped 5 bases and J dropped 2 bases, with 13 bases sitting between them. Looked up from germline, CDR1 is LNHDA and CDR2 is SQIVND (reference sequence). The CDR3 is 15 amino acids. The CDR3 sequence: CASSLPGGTYNEQFF. CDR3 nucleotide sequence: TGTGCCAGTAGTTTACCGGGGGGCACCTACAATGAGCAGTTCTTC.

J is TRBJ1-2 and V is TRBV5-6; unclear D gene. Trimming removed 4 bases from V and 8 bases from J, with 12 bases in between. CDR1 is SGHDT, CDR2 YYEEEE, per germline. This CDR3 has 12 residues. This CDR3 reads CASSGNSAGYTF. For the CDR3, the DNA is TGTGCCAGCAGCGGAAACAGTGCGGGCTACACCTTC.

This chain joins TRBV6-5 and TRBJ1-1; 9 bases are shared with TRBD1. CDR3 length: 14 amino acids. The germline V gene encodes CDR1 MNHEY and CDR2 SVGAGI. The V segment lost 7 bases and the J segment 0 bases; nucleotides outside the gene matches: 3. The CDR3 reads CASNRGHVNTEAFF. The CDR3 DNA sequence: TGTGCCAGCAACAGGGGGCATGTGAACACTGAAGCTTTCTTT.

The V and J genes are TRBV5-1 and TRBJ1-6; D is uncertain. The CDR3 is 13 amino acids. The germline V gene encodes CDR1 SGHRS and CDR2 YFSETQ. V was clipped by 1 base and J by 11 bases, with 10 bases between them. This CDR3 reads CASSLSREAPLHF. CDR3 nucleotide sequence: TGCGCCAGCAGCTTGAGCCGGGAAGCACCCCTCCACTTT.

The CDR3 nucleotides read TGTGCCAGCATCCTAAGCGGGGCCCCCACAGATACGCAGTATTTT. Translating it yields CASILSGAPTDTQYF. The V gene is TRBV3-1 (or the pseudogene TRBV3-2), the J gene TRBJ2-3, with 7 nucleotides matching TRBD2. V was clipped by 7 bases and J by 2 bases; unmatched bases: 9. The CDR3 extends over 15 amino acids. Germline V lookup: CDR1 LGHDT, CDR2 YNNKEL (reference sequence).

The chain is built from TRBV2 and TRBJ1-6; no reliable D call. Trimming removed 7 bases from V and 11 bases from J, with 12 bases in between. This CDR3 is 12 amino acids long. The V gene's germline CDR1 is SNHLY and CDR2 FYNNEI. DNA for the CDR3: TGTGCCAGCAAGGCCAACGAGACACCCCTCCACTTT. It specifies CASKANETPLHF.

The chain links TRBV2 to TRBJ2-7, with a tentative D call TRBD1 (5 bases). The germline CDR1 and CDR2 sequences are SNHLY and FYNNEI. V shed 7 bases and J shed 0 bases, with 10 bases lying between them. The CDR3 is 13 amino acids. CDR3 loop: CASTSGISYEQYF. The CDR3 bases are TGTGCCAGCACCTCAGGGATCTCCTACGAGCAGTACTTC.

The gene calls are TRBV4-1 and TRBJ2-5, with 8 nucleotides matching TRBD1. Germline V gives CDR1 MGHRA, CDR2 YSYEKL. This CDR3 is built from 17 residues. After removal of 2 bases from V and 1 base from J, the junction contained 9 bases not matched to a gene. CDR3 residues: CASSQRTGLLSQETQYF. The CDR3 DNA reads TGCGCCAGCAGCCAAAGGACAGGGCTATTGTCCCAAGAGACCCAGTACTTC.

The rearrangement links TRBV11-2 to TRBJ1-3; D unresolved. From germline, CDR1 is SGHAT and CDR2 FQNNGV. This CDR3 has 13 amino acids. Trimming took off 4 bases at V and 9 bases at J, with 13 bases between the two ends. The CDR3 nucleotides are TGTGCCAGCAGCTCAACCGACGGCGGCACCATATATTTT. It yields the protein CASSSTDGGTIYF.

Regarding this clone: This sample includes further DNA sequences coding for the same CDR3. The CDR3 loop reads CASSARGLQETQYF. The CDR3, as DNA: TGTGCCAGCAGCGCCCGAGGGCTCCAAGAGACCCAGTACTTC. The J gene is TRBJ2-5, the V gene TRBV9; a possible D gene is TRBD2 (5 bases). Germline loops: CDR1 SGDLS, CDR2 YYNGEE. The V end lost 3 bases, the J end lost 1 base, and 10 bases lay between the germline ends. The CDR3 extends over 14 amino acids.